The next 32 T cell receptor beta chains were all read from a single sample in a study of T-cell reconstitution after alpha-beta-depleted transplantation in children. The TCRbeta library incorporated unique molecular identifiers. MiXCR was run by TCRdb on the PCR reads, yielding one entry per CDR3 protein. Here the sample spans 500,000 to 650,000 distinct CDR3 sequences, approximately 13% being singletons. The source material was PBMCs, mostly from graft donor cells, sampled 360 days after TCRalphabeta/CD19-depleted stem cell transplant. These receptors were obtained from a male patient aged 5 to 17 who had a stem cell transplant for acute myeloid leukemia, so the T cells may come from the graft donor.

This clonotype was detected only a few times. V and J are TRBV3-1 and TRBJ2-7; D is uncertain. Trimming pared 7 bases from V and 1 base from J, leaving 11 bases between. This CDR3 has 13 amino acids. Looked up from germline, CDR1 is LGHDT and CDR2 is YNNKEL (reference sequence). The CDR3 reads CASTPPISYEQYF. CDR3 nucleotides: TGTGCCAGCACTCCCCCGATATCCTACGAGCAGTACTTC.

This chain links TRBV19 with TRBJ2-7; 10 bases are a match to TRBD1. Per germline, CDR1 LNHDA and CDR2 SQIVND (reference sequence). This CDR3 has 15 residues. Germline trimming cut 6 bases from V and 5 bases from J; bases unmatched to any gene: 10. CDR3: CASSLSAGTGDEQYF. The DNA of the CDR3 is TGTGCCAGTAGCCTTTCTGCCGGGACAGGGGACGAGCAGTACTTC.

This clonotype was detected only a few times. V and J are TRBV4-3 and TRBJ2-1; TRBD2 matches at 10 bases. V lost 4 bases, J lost 1 base, and 7 bases stayed unmatched. The CDR3 spans 17 residues. Germline V gene data show CDR1 as LGHNA and CDR2 as YSLEER. CDR3 nucleotides: TGCGCCAGCAGCCTAACAGGACTAGCGGTTTCCTACAATGAGCAGTTCTTC. Encoded protein: CASSLTGLAVSYNEQFF.

This clonotype was counted only a few times. The CDR3 DNA reads TGTGCCAGTACCGGCTGGGACCAAGAGACCCAGTACTTC. Translation gives CASTGWDQETQYF. V gene TRBV19 combines with J gene TRBJ2-5; D gene uncertain. V lost 7 bases, J lost 0 bases, and 9 bases lay in between. This CDR3 is 13 amino acids long. From germline, CDR1 is LNHDA and CDR2 SQIVND (reference sequence).

About this clonotype: A read error may explain this, as a much larger clone is one base away. This sequence joins TRBV12-3 or TRBV12-4 and TRBJ2-3; D is uncertain. The CDR3 is 12 residues long. The CDR3 protein is CPSSRTADTQYF. The CDR3 coding sequence is TGTCCCAGCAGCCGAACCGCAGATACGCAGTATTTT.

The CDR3 region has the DNA TGTGCCAGCAGCTTCCCCCTAGGGGTGACGGACAATGAGCAGTTCTTC. It codes for CASSFPLGVTDNEQFF. The chain carries TRBV7-9 and TRBJ2-1, with D tentatively TRBD1 (5 bases). Deletions cut 3 bases from V and 5 bases from J, with 17 bases between. Germline V gene sequence: CDR1 SEHNR, CDR2 FQNEAQ (reference sequence). This CDR3 is built from 16 residues.

V and J are TRBV18 and TRBJ2-1; the match to TRBD2 covers 7 bases. V was clipped by 1 base and J by 3 bases; unmatched bases: 6. This CDR3 comprises 16 residues. The germline gives CDR1 KGHSH, CDR2 LQKENI. The CDR3 DNA is TGTGCCAGCTCACCACTTGCGGCTAGCGGCTACAATGAGCAGTTCTTC. As protein: CASSPLAASGYNEQFF.

This clonotype was seen a few times. The chain recombines TRBV4-3 with TRBJ2-7; 7 nucleotides agree with TRBD2. The germline gives CDR1 LGHNA, CDR2 YSLEER. V lost 0 bases, J lost 10 bases, and 12 bases stayed unmatched. This CDR3 spans 15 amino acids. The CDR3 DNA follows: TGCGCCAGCAGCCAAGATCGTGGCGGGAGCACAGGACAGTACTTC. Translation: CASSQDRGGSTGQYF.

The chain joins TRBV25-1 to TRBJ2-7; the D call may be TRBD1 or TRBD2 (5 bases each). V gave up 1 base and J gave up 5 bases, with 24 bases separating them. The length of the CDR3 is 18 residues. Germline loops: CDR1 MGHDK, CDR2 SYGVNS. CDR3 in DNA: TGTGCCAGCAGTGAATCATGGGCCGGGTTGAGGATGGGGGACGAGCAGTACTTC. The encoded protein is CASSESWAGLRMGDEQYF.

The rearrangement uses TRBV10-3 and TRBJ1-4; D remains ambiguous. The V gene lost 11 bases and the J gene lost 8 bases, with 18 bases spanning the gap. The CDR3 runs 13 residues. Germline CDR1 ENHRY, CDR2 SYGVKD. The CDR3 loop reads CAGAKGIGEKLFF. CDR3 nucleotides: TGTGCCGGAGCTAAAGGGATCGGGGAAAAACTGTTTTTT.

This clonotype was recorded many times. The chain carries TRBV11-2 and TRBJ2-5; D remains ambiguous. The CDR3 contains 15 residues. CDR1 is SGHAT, CDR2 FQNNGV, per germline. V lost 8 bases, J lost 2 bases, and 18 bases lay in between. The CDR3 protein is CASRLPGGTQETQYF. The CDR3 nucleotides are TGTGCCAGCCGTCTACCGGGCGGAACACAAGAGACCCAGTACTTC. Based on the CDR3 plus reference TRBV11-2 and TRBJ2-5, the full variable domain is EAGVAQSPRYKIIEKRQSVAFWCNPISGHATLYWYQQILGQGPKLLIQFQNNGVVDDSQLPKDRFSAERLKGVDSTLKIQPAKLEDSAVYLCASRLPGGTQETQYFGPGTRLLVL.

This chain links TRBV5-1 with TRBJ2-7; D might be TRBD1 (5 bases). Germline assignment: CDR1 SGHRS and CDR2 YFSETQ. The CDR3 is 18 amino acids. V was trimmed by 0 bases and J by 1 base, leaving 20 bases between them. The CDR3: CASSLALKRKTDSYEQYF. DNA for the CDR3: TGCGCCAGCAGCTTGGCCTTGAAACGGAAGACAGATTCCTACGAGCAGTACTTC.

This clonotype was seen at least ten times. J is TRBJ2-5 and V is TRBV29-1, with 11 bases fitting TRBD2. Germline V CDR1 and CDR2: SQVTM, ANQGSEA. This CDR3 has 17 amino acids. The trim removed 4 bases at V and 1 base at J, leaving 11 bases unmatched. The CDR3 DNA follows: TGCAGCGTTGCGTCCCTAGCGGGAGGTGGAGGCCAAGAGACCCAGTACTTC. Its protein is CSVASLAGGGGQETQYF.

The chain carries TRBV27 and TRBJ2-1; D possibly corresponds to TRBD2 (6 bases). Looked up from germline, CDR1 is MNHEY and CDR2 is SMNVEV (reference sequence). The CDR3 loop spans 14 amino acids. With 7 bases removed from V and 9 bases from J, the gap between germline ends came to 19 bases. In DNA form, the CDR3 reads TGTGCCAGCACCACCGGGCCGGAGGGAGGTGAGCAGTTCTTC. As protein: CASTTGPEGGEQFF.

V and J are TRBV5-1 and TRBJ2-1; the match to TRBD2 covers 9 bases. With V trimmed by 5 bases and J by 7 bases, 10 bases remained unmatched. Per germline, CDR1 SGHRS and CDR2 YFSETQ. The CDR3 contains 15 residues. The DNA of the CDR3 is TGCGCCAGCAGTTCATCTAGCGGGATAGGGAATGAGCAGTTCTTC. Its translation: CASSSSSGIGNEQFF. The full variable domain, completed using reference TRBV5-1 and TRBJ2-1, is KAGVTQTPRYLIKTRGQQVTLSCSPISGHRSVSWYQQTPGQGLQFLFEYFSETQRNKGNFPGRFSGRQFSNSRSEMNVSTLELGDSALYLCASSSSSGIGNEQFFGPGTRLTVL.

The CDR3 DNA is TGCGCCAGCAGCCAACTCGCCGGGGGGGAGCAGTACTTC. This translates into CASSQLAGGEQYF. This chain connects TRBV4-3 to TRBJ2-7; 7 bases are shared with TRBD2. This CDR3 has 13 residues. The germline V gene encodes CDR1 LGHNA and CDR2 YSLEER. J was trimmed by 7 bases and V by 2 bases; bases with no gene match: 5.

The chain couples TRBV6-2 or TRBV6-3 to TRBJ1-3, with a possible D match to TRBD1 (5 bases). CDR3 size: 15 residues. Per germline, CDR1 MNHEY and CDR2 SVGEGT. V was trimmed by 2 bases and J by 0 bases, leaving 8 bases between them. CDR3 protein: CASSYAGISGNTIYF. The CDR3 DNA follows: TGTGCCAGCAGTTACGCAGGGATCTCTGGAAACACCATATATTTT.

A few counts support this clonotype. This chain uses TRBV5-1 with TRBJ2-3; D is ambiguous. Germline CDR1 is SGHRS and CDR2 is YFSETQ. This CDR3 has 13 residues. The V end lost 2 bases, the J end lost 7 bases, and 11 bases lay between the germline ends. The CDR3 nucleotides read TGCGCCAGCAGCTTCAACTCCTTTTATACGCAGTATTTT. This encodes CASSFNSFYTQYF.

The gene calls are TRBV20-1 and TRBJ2-7; 10 nucleotides line up with TRBD2. V was pared by 6 bases and J by 5 bases, with 7 bases of the junction left unmatched. This CDR3 has 13 residues. CDR1 and CDR2 from the germline V gene are DFQATT and SNEGSKA (reference sequence). CDR3 residues: CSADASGSHEQYF. The CDR3 DNA reads as TGCAGTGCAGATGCTAGCGGGAGCCACGAGCAGTACTTC.

This clonotype was seen at least ten times. The V and J genes are TRBV29-1 and TRBJ2-1, with D perhaps matching TRBD1 or TRBD2 (5 bases each). Trimming took 6 bases from V and 5 from J, leaving 14 bases between them. The CDR3 spans 13 residues. Per the germline V gene, CDR1 is SQVTM and CDR2 is ANQGSEA. CDR3 bases: TGCAGCGTCGATAGGGACGGAGACAATGAGCAGTTCTTC. It is translated as CSVDRDGDNEQFF.

This sequence joins TRBV15 and TRBJ2-7, with a tentative D call TRBD1 (5 bases). This CDR3 has 17 residues. The V end lost 4 bases, the J end lost 6 bases, and 25 bases lay between the germline ends. Germline CDR1 is LNHNV and CDR2 is YYDKDF (reference sequence). CDR3 protein: CATSKSQPIGPRGEQYF. The CDR3 DNA reads TGTGCCACCAGCAAATCTCAGCCTATCGGACCAAGGGGCGAGCAGTACTTC.

At least ten counts were recorded for this clonotype. This chain connects TRBV29-1 to TRBJ2-1, with 9 bases that match TRBD1. Germline CDR1 and CDR2: SQVTM and ANQGSEA. The CDR3 length is 14 residues. Trimming removed 3 bases from V and 0 bases from J; junction bases left unmatched: 0. CDR3 in DNA: TGCAGCGTTGAGGGACAGGGCTCCTACAATGAGCAGTTCTTC. Its protein is CSVEGQGSYNEQFF.

This clonotype was seen many times. The V and J genes are TRBV3-1 and TRBJ2-1, with D hard to call. The CDR3 loop spans 16 amino acids. Germline CDR1 LGHDT, CDR2 YNNKEL (reference sequence). Trimming removed 0 bases at V and 2 bases at J, with 11 bases between. This chain's CDR3 is CASSQDGNITYNEQFF. For the CDR3, the DNA is TGTGCCAGCAGCCAAGATGGGAACATAACCTACAATGAGCAGTTCTTC.

This clonotype was detected only a few times. The chain couples TRBV6-2 or TRBV6-3 to TRBJ2-1; D possibly corresponds to TRBD1 (5 bases). The CDR3 covers 15 residues. V lost 5 bases and J lost 4, with 15 bases in between. The germline CDR1 and CDR2 sequences are MNHEY and SVGEGT. The CDR3 DNA reads as TGTGCCAGCAGTCGGCCCCTTTCAGGGTACAATGAGCAGTTCTTC. Protein: CASSRPLSGYNEQFF.

This clonotype was seen a handful of times. The chain joins TRBV20-1 to TRBJ2-3; D possibly corresponds to TRBD2 (6 bases). CDR3 length equals 14 residues. Trimming pared 6 bases from V and 3 bases from J, leaving 16 bases between. Germline CDR1 and CDR2: DFQATT and SNEGSKA (reference sequence). CDR3: CSATGGGGTDTQYF. CDR3 DNA: TGCAGTGCCACCGGGGGAGGTGGGACAGATACGCAGTATTTT.

In regard to this clonotype: A single base separates this from a much larger clone, so it may be a read error. The final CDR3 position lacks the conserved phenylalanine or tryptophan, pointing to a likely read error. This chain uses TRBV5-1 with TRBJ2-2; D gene ambiguous. Trimming shortened V by 2 bases and J by 1 base, and 3 bases separated the two germline ends. Germline V gives CDR1 SGHRS, CDR2 YFSETQ. The CDR3 extends over 13 amino acids. CDR3 coding DNA: TGCGCCAGCAGCTTTGGGAACACCGGGGAGCTGTTTTAT. Translated: CASSFGNTGELFY.

This clonotype showed up just a few times. This chain connects TRBV27 to TRBJ2-1, with D possibly TRBD2 on 7 matching bases. The CDR3 is 17 residues long. The germline CDR1 and CDR2 sequences are MNHEY and SMNVEV (reference sequence). V shed 0 bases and J shed 3 bases, with 15 bases lying between them. This chain's CDR3 is CASSLSGGREYYNEQFF. CDR3 nucleotides: TGTGCCAGCAGTTTATCGGGGGGGCGGGAATACTACAATGAGCAGTTCTTC.

In its sample, this clonotype was seen many times. This chain connects TRBV28 to TRBJ1-2; D is ambiguous. V lost 6 bases and J 4 bases, leaving 6 bases between the germline ends. CDR1 is MDHEN and CDR2 is SYDVKM in the germline V gene. The length of the CDR3 is 11 residues. In DNA form, the CDR3 reads TGTGCCAGCAGCCCAGCCTATGGCTACACCTTC. It is translated as CASSPAYGYTF.

The table lists this clonotype with many counts. J is TRBJ1-1 and V is TRBV5-1; D gene unclear. Germline V CDR1 and CDR2: SGHRS, YFSETQ. V was cut by 6 bases and J by 2 bases, with 14 bases left in between. The CDR3 sequence is 14 residues long. Here the CDR3 reads CASMQVGKNTEAFF. The CDR3 DNA reads as TGCGCCAGCATGCAGGTCGGCAAAAACACTGAAGCTTTCTTT.

This clonotype was counted many times. The J gene is TRBJ2-6, the V gene TRBV4-3; D possibly matches TRBD1 or TRBD2 (6 bases each). The CDR3 sequence is 18 residues long. Germline CDR1 LGHNA, CDR2 YSLEER. V was shortened by 8 bases and J by 0 bases, with 20 bases between the two germline ends. The CDR3 loop reads CASGIEGGLLSGANVLTF. For the CDR3, the DNA is TGCGCCAGCGGGATCGAGGGGGGACTCCTCTCTGGGGCCAACGTCCTGACTTTC.

The chain employs TRBV29-1 and TRBJ2-5; 7 bases agree with TRBD2. The V gene end was trimmed by 6 bases and the J gene end by 0 bases; junction bases not matched to a gene: 4. This CDR3 region has 13 residues. Germline values: CDR1 SQVTM, CDR2 ANQGSEA. DNA for the CDR3: TGCAGCGTGCTAGCGGTAAACCAAGAGACCCAGTACTTC. Translation gives CSVLAVNQETQYF.

This clonotype came up once. The chain recombines TRBV19 with TRBJ2-2, with unresolved D. The germline V gene encodes CDR1 LNHDA and CDR2 SQIVND (reference sequence). CDR3 length equals 14 residues. The V gene lost 7 bases and the J gene lost 1 base, with 10 bases spanning the gap. DNA of the CDR3: TGTGCCAGTATGATCGGTGTGAACACCGGGGAGCTGTTTTTT. Protein: CASMIGVNTGELFF.